These T cell receptor beta chains were read from a single sample in a study of siplizumab effects on memory and regulatory T cells. Sequenced by immunoSEQ multiplex PCR; TCRdb stores in-frame clones only, minus some. The data contain approximately 65,000 clones, approximately 87% of them seen just once; the ten biggest clones take up roughly 3.8%. Input material: memory CD4+ T cells sorted from blood. Every receptor here comes from a human donor in good health. The CDR3 runs from the conserved cysteine through the conserved F or W. Each record gives: V gene, J gene, CDR3 protein.

TRBV5-6,TRBJ1-4,CASSPGADSRGEKLFF
TRBV27,TRBJ1-4,CASSLAGSEKLFF
TRBV6-6,TRBJ2-3,CASRFRRADTQYF
TRBV27,TRBJ1-2,CASSYGTGPGAGYTF
TRBV11-2,TRBJ2-7,CASRKRTGSPYEQYF
TRBV19,TRBJ1-5,CASSIWGPNQPQHF
TRBV11-2,TRBJ1-5,CASSLGRSQPQHF
TRBV5-1,TRBJ2-3,CASRESGGSTDTQYF
TRBV5-4,TRBJ1-5,CAGSGTDPYSNQPQHF
TRBV19,TRBJ1-4,CASSVKGGRDEKLFF
TRBV12-5,TRBJ2-2,CASGLAGTNTGELFF
TRBV2,TRBJ2-1,CASGGGTIFSLNEQFF
TRBV25-1,TRBJ1-4,CASSESEVLEKLFF
TRBV14,TRBJ1-1,CASSLATANTEAFF
TRBV6-6,TRBJ1-5,CASSYSMNQPQHF
TRBV7-2,TRBJ2-1,CASSTYLAGNEQFF
TRBV7-9,TRBJ2-7,CASTKLAVYEQYF
TRBV4-1,TRBJ1-2,CASSQGLLGGRGTNYGYTF
TRBV11-2,TRBJ2-2,CASSFGGNTGELFF
TRBV19,TRBJ2-7,CASSIRDPYEQYF
TRBV9,TRBJ2-5,CASSFCPSPDRGRLENDQETQYF
TRBV6-1,TRBJ2-5,CASILAGVRETQYF
TRBV25-1,TRBJ2-1,CASIGGTGLGNEQFF
TRBV6-5,TRBJ2-2,CASSYDTSGNTGELFF
TRBV10-3,TRBJ2-1,CAISEPDAGLAGGRSYNEQFF
TRBV6-4,TRBJ2-1,CASSDFSGSSYNEQFF
TRBV6-6,TRBJ2-7,CASRSSGNYEQYF
TRBV6-5,TRBJ1-2,CASSYLVKPYGYTF
TRBV9,TRBJ1-5,CASSTSPGPLQPQHF